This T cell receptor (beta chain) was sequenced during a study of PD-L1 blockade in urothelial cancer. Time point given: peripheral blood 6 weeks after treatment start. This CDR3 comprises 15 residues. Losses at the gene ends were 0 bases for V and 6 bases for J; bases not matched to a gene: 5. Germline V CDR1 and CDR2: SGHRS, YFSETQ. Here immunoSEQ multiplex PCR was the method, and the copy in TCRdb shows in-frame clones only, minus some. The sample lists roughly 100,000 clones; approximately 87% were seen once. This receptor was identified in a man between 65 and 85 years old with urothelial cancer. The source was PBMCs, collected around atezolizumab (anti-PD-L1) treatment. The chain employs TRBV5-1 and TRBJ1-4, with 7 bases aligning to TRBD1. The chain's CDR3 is CASSLDVTGYEKLFF. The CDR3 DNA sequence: TGCGCCAGCAGCTTGGATGTGACAGGGTATGAAAAACTGTTTTTT. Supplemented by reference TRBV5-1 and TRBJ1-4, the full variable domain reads KAGVTQTPRYLIKTRGQQVTLSCSPISGHRSVSWYQQTPGQGLQFLFEYFSETQRNKGNFPGRFSGRQFSNSRSEMNVSTLELGDSALYLCASSLDVTGYEKLFFGSGTQLSVL.